This T cell receptor (beta chain) came from a study of cytomegalovirus exposure and HLA in healthy donors. Findings and limits, study-wide: Most of the TCR beta V segments (in an earlier analysis) were productive either about 87% or about 30% of the time.

V was trimmed by 8 bases and J by 10 bases, leaving 15 bases between them. The V gene's germline CDR1 is MNHNS and CDR2 SASEGT. This CDR3 has 12 residues. Amplification used 60 Vbeta primers and 13 Jbeta primers. Here immunoSEQ multiplex PCR was the method, and the copy in TCRdb shows in-frame clones only, minus some. Here the sample spans about 200,000 clones, approximately 78% being singletons. The table lists this clone with a count of one. Its antigen is still unknown. Sequenced material: PBMCs. This clonotype was sampled from a middle-aged woman in good health and CMV-seronegative. V and J are TRBV6-1 and TRBJ2-4, with D possibly matching TRBD2 (6 bases). The CDR3 coding sequence is TGTGCCAGCGAATCCGACGGGACTATTCAGTACTTC. Protein product: CASESDGTIQYF.